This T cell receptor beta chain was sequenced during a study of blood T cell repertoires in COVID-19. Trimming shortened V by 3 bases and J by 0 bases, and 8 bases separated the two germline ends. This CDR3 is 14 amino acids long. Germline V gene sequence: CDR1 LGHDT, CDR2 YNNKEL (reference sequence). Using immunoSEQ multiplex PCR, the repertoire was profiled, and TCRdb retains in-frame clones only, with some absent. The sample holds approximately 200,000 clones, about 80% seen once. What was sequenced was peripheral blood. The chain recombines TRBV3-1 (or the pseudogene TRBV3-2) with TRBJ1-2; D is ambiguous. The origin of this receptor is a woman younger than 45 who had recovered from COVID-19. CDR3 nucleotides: TGTGCCAGCAGCCAGAGGAGCTCTAACTATGGCTACACCTTC. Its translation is CASSQRSSNYGYTF.